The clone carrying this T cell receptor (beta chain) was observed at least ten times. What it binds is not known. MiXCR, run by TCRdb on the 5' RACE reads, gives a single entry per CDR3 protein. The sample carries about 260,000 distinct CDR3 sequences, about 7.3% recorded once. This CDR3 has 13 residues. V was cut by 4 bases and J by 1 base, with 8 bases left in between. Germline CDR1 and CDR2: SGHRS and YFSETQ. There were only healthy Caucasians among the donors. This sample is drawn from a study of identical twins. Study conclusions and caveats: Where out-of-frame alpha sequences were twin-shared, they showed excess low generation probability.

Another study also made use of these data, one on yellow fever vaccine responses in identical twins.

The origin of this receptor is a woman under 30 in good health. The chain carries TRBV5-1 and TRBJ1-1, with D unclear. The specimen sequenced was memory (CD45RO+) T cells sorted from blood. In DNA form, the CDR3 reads TGCGCCAGCAGCCCGACACCGAACACTGAAGCTTTCTTT. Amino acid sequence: CASSPTPNTEAFF.